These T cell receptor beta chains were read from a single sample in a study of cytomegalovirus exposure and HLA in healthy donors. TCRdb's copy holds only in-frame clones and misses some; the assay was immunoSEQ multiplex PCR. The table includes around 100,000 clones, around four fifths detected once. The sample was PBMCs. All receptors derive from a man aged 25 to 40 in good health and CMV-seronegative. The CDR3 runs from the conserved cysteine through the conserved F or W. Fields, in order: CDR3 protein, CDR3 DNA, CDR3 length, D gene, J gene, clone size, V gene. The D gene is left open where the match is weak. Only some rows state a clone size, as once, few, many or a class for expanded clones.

CASRRDSNYGYTF | TGTGCCAGCAGACGTGACAGCAACTATGGCTACACCTTC | 13 | NA | TRBJ1-2 | NA | TRBV7-9
CASSYRDTQYF | TGTGCCAGTAGCTACAGAGATACGCAGTATTTT | 11 | NA | TRBJ2-3 | NA | TRBV19
CASRDLGGGRSSYNEQFF | TGCGCCAGCAGGGACCTTGGGGGCGGGCGGAGCTCCTACAATGAGCAGTTCTTC | 18 | NA | TRBJ2-1 | NA | TRBV5-1
CAISQWDRGQELGSGANVLTF | TGTGCCATCAGTCAATGGGACAGGGGGCAAGAACTTGGTTCTGGGGCCAACGTCCTGACTTTC | 21 | TRBD1 | TRBJ2-6 | NA | TRBV10-3
CASSMSLNTEAFF | TGCGCCAGCAGTATGTCGTTGAACACTGAAGCTTTCTTT | 13 | NA | TRBJ1-1 | NA | TRBV10-1
CASSERGQTFPFEQYF | TGTGCCAGCAGTGAAAGGGGACAGACTTTCCCCTTCGAGCAGTACTTC | 16 | TRBD1 | TRBJ2-7 | NA | TRBV25-1
CASSLVAGEGLGEQFF | TGTGCCAGCAGCTTAGTAGCGGGGGAAGGACTTGGCGAGCAGTTCTTC | 16 | TRBD2 | TRBJ2-1 | few | TRBV7-6
CASLGQGSYNEQFF | TGTGCCAGCTTGGGACAGGGATCCTACAATGAGCAGTTCTTC | 14 | TRBD1 | TRBJ2-1 | NA | TRBV28
CASSLLVGREETQYF | TGCGCCAGCAGCTTGTTGGTCGGGAGGGAAGAGACCCAGTACTTC | 15 | TRBD2 | TRBJ2-5 | NA | TRBV5-1
CASSYSGGDGYTF | TGTGCCAGCAGTTATTCGGGGGGCGACGGCTACACCTTC | 13 | NA | TRBJ1-2 | NA | TRBV6-6
CASSEVTGGTGELFF | TGTGCCAGCAGTGAAGTGACAGGGGGCACCGGGGAGCTGTTTTTT | 15 | TRBD1 | TRBJ2-2 | NA | TRBV6-1
CASSQEQLNYGYTF | TGTGCCAGCAGCCAGGAACAGCTTAACTATGGCTACACCTTC | 14 | NA | TRBJ1-2 | NA | TRBV4-2
CASRKTGNTEAFF | TGTGCCAGCAGAAAAACCGGGAACACTGAAGCTTTCTTT | 13 | NA | TRBJ1-1 | few | TRBV7-3
CSVISGNYEQYF | TGCAGCGTTATTAGCGGAAACTACGAGCAGTACTTC | 12 | NA | TRBJ2-7 | NA | TRBV29-1
CASSPRLFGDGYGELFF | TGTGCCAGCTCACCGAGACTGTTCGGGGATGGGTACGGGGAGCTGTTTTTT | 17 | NA | TRBJ2-2 | NA | TRBV18
CASSVDLGGAGEKLFF | TGTGCCAGCAGCGTAGATTTGGGAGGTGCTGGTGAAAAACTGTTTTTT | 16 | NA | TRBJ1-4 | few | TRBV9
CASRGRVLNTEAFF | TGTGCCAGTAGGGGCAGGGTACTGAACACTGAAGCTTTCTTT | 14 | NA | TRBJ1-1 | NA | TRBV19
CASSQGPNTGELFF | TGTGCCAGCAGTCAGGGCCCGAACACCGGGGAGCTGTTTTTT | 14 | NA | TRBJ2-2 | NA | TRBV2
CASSLTTSGGETQYF | TGCGCCAGCAGCTTGACGACTAGCGGGGGAGAGACCCAGTACTTC | 15 | TRBD2 | TRBJ2-5 | NA | TRBV5-1
CASSRGQEQYF | TGTGCCAGCAGTCGAGGACAAGAGCAGTACTTC | 11 | NA | TRBJ2-7 | NA | TRBV7-9
CATRLDFPNYGYTF | TGTGCCACCCGATTGGACTTCCCTAACTATGGCTACACCTTC | 14 | NA | TRBJ1-2 | NA | TRBV15
CASRETGFWGYTF | TGTGCCAGCAGAGAAACAGGGTTTTGGGGCTACACCTTC | 13 | NA | TRBJ1-2 | NA | TRBV28
CASSFGDTHSEAFF | TGTGCCAGCAGCTTTGGGGACACCCACTCTGAAGCTTTCTTT | 14 | NA | TRBJ1-1 | NA | TRBV7-9
CASSWLTEAFF | TGTGCCAGCAGCTGGCTCACTGAAGCTTTCTTT | 11 | NA | TRBJ1-1 | NA | TRBV7-2
CASSKYRDNEQYF | TGTGCCAGCAGCAAGTACAGGGATAACGAGCAGTACTTC | 13 | NA | TRBJ2-7 | NA | TRBV21-1
CASKGQGASSYNSPLHF | TGTGCCAGCAAAGGTCAGGGGGCGAGCTCCTATAATTCACCCCTCCACTTT | 17 | TRBD1 | TRBJ1-6 | NA | TRBV27
CAWSTRGMGDQPQHF | TGTGCCTGGAGTACCCGGGGGATGGGGGATCAGCCCCAGCATTTT | 15 | NA | TRBJ1-5 | NA | TRBV30